One and the same sample provided the 30 T cell receptor beta chains below, sequenced in a study of CD8+CD57+ T cells in acquired aplastic anemia. CDR3 and TCR beta VDJ profiling relied on genomic DNA as the template. TCRdb redid the calling of the reads with MiXCR, one entry per CDR3 protein. Of 250,000 to 350,000 distinct CDR3 sequences listed, 55% to 60% are singletons. The sequenced material came from sorted CD4+, CD8+, or CD8+CD57+ T cells (not recorded which) from PBMCs. The source of these receptors is a human donor with severe aplastic anemia or a healthy control (not recorded which).

The chain links TRBV6-6 to TRBJ2-5, with 11 positions matching TRBD2. J lost 3 bases, V lost 0 bases, and 3 bases had no gene match. The CDR3 consists of 16 residues. Germline V CDR1 and CDR2: MNHNY, SVGAGI (reference sequence). CDR3 loop: CASSYSIAGGEETQYF. The CDR3 DNA sequence: TGTGCCAGCAGTTACTCGATAGCGGGAGGGGAAGAGACCCAGTACTTC.

This clonotype was detected only a few times. The chain carries TRBV6-5 and TRBJ1-1, with D uncertain. Germline CDR1 is MNHEY and CDR2 is SVGAGI. V was shortened by 2 bases and J by 5 bases, with 18 bases between the two germline ends. This CDR3 comprises 16 residues. Written as DNA, the CDR3 is TGTGCCAGCAGTTACGAGACAAAGTCTGTCGATACTGAAGCTTTCTTT. Translated, it gives CASSYETKSVDTEAFF.

V gene TRBV7-3 combines with J gene TRBJ1-6; D is possibly TRBD1 (6 bases). Trimming stripped 5 bases from V and 9 bases from J, with 14 bases between. This CDR3 has 14 amino acids. Germline V gene data show CDR1 as SGHTA and CDR2 as FQGTGA. DNA for the CDR3: TGTGCCAGCAGCCCAGTACAGGGAACTTCACCCCTCCACTTT. It is translated as CASSPVQGTSPLHF.

J is TRBJ2-5 and V is TRBV20-1; perhaps D is TRBD1 or TRBD2 (6 bases each). Germline V gene lookup returns CDR1 DFQATT and CDR2 SNEGSKA (reference sequence). V lost 0 bases to trimming and J lost 1 base, with 15 bases between them. This CDR3 has 16 amino acids. CDR3 nucleotide sequence: TGCAGTGCTAGAGATCCCCGGGGGCAGATCCAAGAGACCCAGTACTTC. It translates to CSARDPRGQIQETQYF.

This clonotype has ten or more counts. V usage is TRBV9 and J usage is TRBJ1-2; D is unclear. The CDR3 runs 15 residues. From germline, CDR1 is SGDLS and CDR2 YYNGEE. V was cut by 0 bases and J by 8 bases, with 17 bases left in between. In DNA form, the CDR3 reads TGTGCCAGCAGCGTAGAATCCCGGGCTTTGGACGGCTACACCTTC. Protein: CASSVESRALDGYTF.

The V gene is TRBV9, the J gene TRBJ1-1, with 8 bases fitting TRBD1. J lost 1 base, V lost 10 bases, and 0 bases had no gene match. This CDR3 region has 11 residues. Germline lookup yields CDR1 SGDLS and CDR2 YYNGEE. This chain's CDR3 is CADRGNTEAFF. CDR3 bases: TGTGCCGACAGGGGGAACACTGAAGCTTTCTTT.

This clonotype appeared many times. V usage is TRBV5-5 and J usage is TRBJ2-1; D gene ambiguous. From germline, CDR1 is SGHKS and CDR2 YYEKEE (reference sequence). V lost 2 bases and J lost 8, with 17 bases in between. CDR3 length: 15 amino acids. CDR3 loop: CASSLVVPLPDEQFF. CDR3 nucleotide sequence: TGTGCCAGCAGCTTAGTGGTCCCTCTACCGGATGAGCAGTTCTTC. Full variable domain (missing parts from reference TRBV5-5 and TRBJ2-1): DAGVTQSPTHLIKTRGQQVTLRCSPISGHKSVSWYQQVLGQGPQFIFQYYEKEERGRGNFPDRFSARQFPNYSSELNVNALLLGDSALYLCASSLVVPLPDEQFFGPGTRLTVL.

The V and J genes are TRBV7-9 and TRBJ2-1, with a tentative D call TRBD1 (6 bases). CDR3 length equals 13 residues. The ends were cut back, 5 bases at V and 7 bases at J, with 12 bases in the middle. Germline-derived CDR1 and CDR2 are SEHNR and FQNEAQ (reference sequence). CDR3 in amino acids: CASSLGAANEQFF. CDR3 in DNA: TGTGCCAGCAGCCTGGGGGCAGCGAATGAGCAGTTCTTC.

The table lists this clonotype with a few counts. The chain links TRBV20-1 to TRBJ1-1; 9 nucleotides align to TRBD1. CDR3 length: 11 residues. Trimming at V came to 7 bases and at J to 4 bases, leaving 1 base not matched to a gene. Germline CDR1 and CDR2: DFQATT and SNEGSKA (reference sequence). CDR3 residues: CSVDRGTEAFF. The CDR3 coding sequence is TGCAGTGTGGACAGGGGCACTGAAGCTTTCTTT.

This clonotype was picked up many times. CDR3 sequence reads: CASSFGGSGEKLFF. The CDR3 DNA follows: TGTGCCAGCAGTTTTGGGGGAAGCGGTGAAAAACTGTTTTTT. The V and J genes are TRBV12-3 or TRBV12-4 and TRBJ1-4; D is possibly TRBD1 (5 bases). The CDR3 runs 14 residues. V was trimmed by 3 bases and J by 7 bases, leaving 12 bases between them.

The chain couples TRBV20-1 to TRBJ1-1; D possibly corresponds to TRBD1 (5 bases). Germline lookup yields CDR1 DFQATT and CDR2 SNEGSKA (reference sequence). V lost 0 bases and J 5 bases, leaving 10 bases between the germline ends. The CDR3 is 13 amino acids. The CDR3 sequence: CSARDVGRTEAFF. CDR3 DNA: TGCAGTGCTAGAGATGTGGGGCGGACTGAAGCTTTCTTT.

This chain connects TRBV20-1 to TRBJ1-6, with 9 bases fitting TRBD1. The V gene's germline CDR1 is DFQATT and CDR2 SNEGSKA (reference sequence). CDR3 length: 17 residues. Trimming at V came to 3 bases and at J to 10 bases, leaving 16 bases not matched to a gene. CDR3 loop: CSARGLTWDRDESPLHF. Written as DNA, the CDR3 is TGCAGTGCTAGGGGCCTAACCTGGGACAGGGATGAATCACCCCTCCACTTT.

In its sample, this clonotype was seen many times. The chain couples TRBV7-3 to TRBJ2-5; the match to TRBD2 covers 10 bases. The CDR3 runs 16 residues. Per germline, CDR1 SGHTA and CDR2 FQGTGA. Trimming at V came to 3 bases and at J to 5 bases, leaving 9 bases not matched to a gene. The CDR3 DNA reads as TGTGCCAGCAGCTTCTTGGTAGCGGGGGGTAGGGAGACCCAGTACTTC. Translation gives CASSFLVAGGRETQYF.

This clonotype was found many times. The rearrangement uses TRBV28 and TRBJ1-5; D unresolved. Germline-derived CDR1 and CDR2 are MDHEN and SYDVKM. V lost 4 bases and J 0 bases, leaving 10 bases between the germline ends. CDR3 size: 15 residues. The CDR3 sequence is CASSSLGGSNQPQHF. DNA of the CDR3: TGTGCCAGCAGTTCCCTCGGAGGTAGCAATCAGCCCCAGCATTTT.

The chain recombines TRBV5-4 with TRBJ2-5; D is unresolved. CDR1 is SGHNT, CDR2 YYREEE, per germline (reference sequence). The length of the CDR3 is 13 residues. Trimming stripped 0 bases from V and 7 bases from J, with 10 bases between. DNA for the CDR3: TGTGCCAGCAGCTTGGCGCTTTCGGGGACCCAGTACTTC. Translated, it gives CASSLALSGTQYF.

This sequence joins TRBV4-1 and TRBJ1-2; unclear D gene. V lost 5 bases and J lost 5, with 18 bases in between. Germline lookup yields CDR1 MGHRA and CDR2 YSYEKL. The CDR3 runs 15 residues. This CDR3 reads CASSSPTRRGYGYTF. The CDR3 DNA reads TGCGCCAGCAGCTCCCCGACCAGACGAGGTTATGGCTACACCTTC.

This clonotype was observed at least ten times. The chain links TRBV5-8 to TRBJ2-7, with D possibly being TRBD2 (5 bases). CDR1 is SGHTS and CDR2 is YDEGEE in the germline V gene. The CDR3 consists of 15 residues. The ends were cut back, 0 bases at V and 0 bases at J, with 10 bases in the middle. The CDR3 loop is CASSLAERSSYEQYF. The CDR3 DNA reads TGTGCCAGCAGCTTGGCCGAGCGGAGCTCCTACGAGCAGTACTTC. Using reference TRBV5-8 and TRBJ2-7 for the parts outside the CDR3, the full variable domain is EAGVTQSPTHLIKTRGQQATLRCSPISGHTSVYWYQQALGLGLQFLLWYDEGEERNRGNFPPRFSGRQFPNYSSELNVNALELEDSALYLCASSLAERSSYEQYFGPGTRLTVT.

This clonotype appeared once. The chain is built from TRBV7-3 and TRBJ2-1, with 8 nucleotides matching TRBD1. The V and J ends lost 5 bases and 4 bases, in that order; junction bases with no gene match: 4. The CDR3 loop spans 14 amino acids. Germline-derived CDR1 and CDR2 are SGHTA and FQGTGA. CDR3 nucleotide sequence: TGTGCCAGCAGCCCGGGACAGGAATACAATGAGCAGTTCTTC. This gives the protein CASSPGQEYNEQFF.

In its sample, this clonotype was seen once. This chain links TRBV19 with TRBJ1-3; TRBD1 matches at 9 bases. The V gene end was trimmed by 9 bases and the J gene end by 2 bases; junction bases not matched to a gene: 5. Germline V gives CDR1 LNHDA, CDR2 SQIVND (reference sequence). This CDR3 is 14 amino acids long. Here the CDR3 reads CASRQGGAGNTIYF. DNA of the CDR3: TGTGCCAGCCGACAGGGGGGCGCTGGAAACACCATATATTTT.

This clonotype showed up many times. The chain uses TRBV6-5 and TRBJ1-1; D not certain. The length of the CDR3 is 12 residues. V lost 4 bases and J 6 bases, leaving 9 bases between the germline ends. Germline V CDR1 and CDR2: MNHEY, SVGAGI. The chain's CDR3 is CASSSESAEAFF. CDR3 in DNA: TGTGCCAGCAGTTCGGAGAGCGCTGAAGCTTTCTTT.

This clonotype was seen at least ten times. This rearrangement joins TRBV5-1 to TRBJ2-7; D is perhaps TRBD2 (5 bases). The CDR3 consists of 15 residues. Germline CDR1 is SGHRS and CDR2 is YFSETQ. The germline V and J ends were trimmed by 5 bases and 0 bases, with 15 bases remaining between them. This chain's CDR3 is CASRPETRSSYEQYF. The CDR3 bases are TGCGCCAGCAGACCTGAAACTAGGAGCTCCTACGAGCAGTACTTC.

The chain joins TRBV7-2 to TRBJ2-2; TRBD1 matches 10 bases. CDR3 length: 17 residues. V shed 5 bases, J shed 6 bases, and the junction held 12 bases outside the gene matches. Germline-derived CDR1 and CDR2 are SGHTA and FQGNSA. CDR3 residues: CASSPLGTGAIAGELFF. CDR3 sequence (DNA): TGTGCCAGCAGCCCACTCGGGACAGGGGCCATAGCCGGGGAGCTGTTTTTT. The entire variable domain, with the rest obtained from reference TRBV7-2 and TRBJ2-2, is as follows: GAGVSQSPSNKVTEKGKDVELRCDPISGHTALYWYRQSLGQGLEFLIYFQGNSAPDKSGLPSDRFSAERTGGSVSTLTIQRTQQEDSAVYLCASSPLGTGAIAGELFFGEGSRLTVL.

The chain carries TRBV7-2 and TRBJ2-1, with 11 nucleotides matching TRBD1. This CDR3 contains 13 residues. V was pared by 6 bases and J by 7 bases, with 2 bases of the junction left unmatched. The germline gives CDR1 SGHTA, CDR2 FQGNSA. DNA for the CDR3: TGTGCCAGCAGAGGGACAGGGGGTAATGAGCAGTTCTTC. This gives the protein CASRGTGGNEQFF.

The rearrangement joins TRBV2 to TRBJ2-3; D possibly corresponds to TRBD1 (6 bases). The V and J ends lost 8 bases and 2 bases respectively, with 14 bases between them. The germline V gene encodes CDR1 SNHLY and CDR2 FYNNEI. This CDR3 is built from 14 residues. The CDR3 DNA is TGTGCCAGCTCCGGGACACAGTTCACAGATACGCAGTATTTT. Translation gives CASSGTQFTDTQYF.

The table lists this clonotype with a few counts. The junction departs from the called germline gene at one end, perhaps through a read error. V usage is TRBV2 and J usage is TRBJ2-1; tentative D call: TRBD2 (6 bases). The CDR3 sequence is 17 residues long. Germline loops: CDR1 SNHLY, CDR2 FYNNEI. Here the CDR3 DNA reads TGTGCCATCAGTGATTGGGGGGAACTTGCCTCCTACAATGAGCAGTTCTTC. This encodes CAISDWGELASYNEQFF.

The rearrangement links TRBV7-2 to TRBJ2-5; 8 bases fit TRBD1. CDR1 and CDR2 from the germline V gene are SGHTA and FQGNSA. The CDR3 contains 13 residues. The V segment lost 7 bases and the J segment 5 bases; nucleotides outside the gene matches: 6. For the CDR3, the DNA is TGTGCCAGCACCGGACAGGGAGGCGAGACCCAGTACTTC. Protein: CASTGQGGETQYF.

The genes are TRBV12-3 or TRBV12-4 and TRBJ1-1; 9 bases agree with TRBD1. V lost 0 bases and J lost 10; bases outside the gene matches: 0. This CDR3 spans 12 amino acids. The CDR3 is CASSLATGGAFF. The CDR3 nucleotides are TGTGCCAGCAGTTTAGCGACAGGGGGAGCTTTCTTT.

This clonotype was counted only a few times. This chain connects TRBV27 to TRBJ1-5; TRBD1 matches at 7 bases. Germline CDR1 and CDR2: MNHEY and SMNVEV (reference sequence). With 5 bases clipped from V and 4 bases from J, the junction kept 8 bases outside the gene matches. The CDR3 spans 15 residues. CDR3 in DNA: TGTGCCAGCAGTCCCCAGACAGGGAGTAATCAGCCCCAGCATTTT. Residues: CASSPQTGSNQPQHF.

This clonotype was counted ten times or more. This chain connects TRBV11-2 to TRBJ1-2, with D uncertain. The CDR3 loop spans 13 amino acids. CDR1 and CDR2 from the germline V gene are SGHAT and FQNNGV. With 3 bases removed from V and 5 bases from J, the gap between germline ends came to 10 bases. CDR3 coding DNA: TGTGCCAGCAGCTTTAGGTCCGAATATGGCTACACCTTC. This translates into CASSFRSEYGYTF.

A remark on this clonotype: This may be a read error, as it is one base from a much larger clone. This likely comes from a read error, as the CDR3 has no conserved phenylalanine or tryptophan at its end. The V and J genes are TRBV7-9 and TRBJ2-7, with TRBD1 matching 9 bases. Germline lookup yields CDR1 SEHNR and CDR2 FQNEAQ (reference sequence). Trimming removed 4 bases from V and 2 bases from J; junction bases left unmatched: 6. The CDR3 runs to 15 residues. CDR3 protein: CASSCGQGLTYEQYL. The CDR3 DNA is TGTGCCAGCAGCTGCGGACAGGGGCTGACCTACGAGCAGTACCTC.